Shown below are 22 T cell receptor beta chains from a single sample sequenced in a study of response to subunit inactivated influenza vaccine. TCRdb processed the RT-PCR reads anew with MiXCR; each CDR3 protein has one entry. The sample gives some 500,000 distinct CDR3 sequences, 25% of which show up once; 1.5% to 2% is in the top ten. Specimen: CD4+ T cells sorted from PBMCs, collected roughly 5 days after vaccination. These receptors were obtained from a man aged 50 to 59 who received an inactivated influenza vaccine.

This chain links TRBV5-1 with TRBJ2-1, with TRBD2 matching over 10 bases. Germline CDR1 is SGHRS and CDR2 is YFSETQ. The ends lost 0 bases at V and 4 bases at J; junction bases unmatched: 7. This CDR3 contains 17 residues. DNA of the CDR3: TGCGCCAGCAGCTTGGAGGCTAGCGGGAGTGTATACAATGAGCAGTTCTTC. This translates into CASSLEASGSVYNEQFF.

Ten or more counts support this clonotype. The rearrangement uses TRBV29-1 and TRBJ2-3; 12 bases fit TRBD1. The CDR3 totals 15 residues. V lost 6 bases and J lost 4; bases outside the gene matches: 8. Per the germline V gene, CDR1 is SQVTM and CDR2 is ANQGSEA. CDR3 DNA sequence: TGCAGCGTCGCTACCGGGACAGGGGGCCCAGATACGCAGTATTTT. It codes for CSVATGTGGPDTQYF.

The chain carries TRBV27 and TRBJ2-7; 14 bases fit TRBD2. The length of the CDR3 is 16 residues. CDR1 and CDR2 from the germline V gene are MNHEY and SMNVEV (reference sequence). Losses at the gene ends were 5 bases for V and 4 bases for J; bases not matched to a gene: 7. In DNA, the CDR3 is TGTGCCAGCAGTCCTAGGGGACTAGCGGGAGTATACGAGCAGTACTTC. This codes for CASSPRGLAGVYEQYF.

The J gene is TRBJ2-1, the V gene TRBV5-1; TRBD2 might be the D (6 bases). Germline CDR1 reads SGHRS; CDR2 reads YFSETQ. The CDR3 loop spans 15 amino acids. V gave up 3 bases and J gave up 6 bases, with 16 bases separating them. CDR3 region: CASSSSGGAVNEQFF. The CDR3 bases are TGCGCCAGCAGCTCCTCTGGAGGGGCCGTCAATGAGCAGTTCTTC.

The rearrangement links TRBV5-1 to TRBJ2-5; D is unresolved. The CDR3 sequence is 14 residues long. V was pared by 3 bases and J by 5 bases, with 14 bases between. Germline V lookup: CDR1 SGHRS, CDR2 YFSETQ. The CDR3 DNA sequence: TGCGCCAGCAGCTCCCAACGACATTCGGAGACCCAGTACTTC. Translating gives CASSSQRHSETQYF.

This clonotype was seen a handful of times. The rearrangement uses TRBV7-2 and TRBJ1-5, with 8 bases aligning to TRBD1. CDR3 size: 14 residues. Germline V CDR1 and CDR2: SGHTA, FQGNSA. With V trimmed by 3 bases and J by 7 bases, 5 bases remained unmatched. CDR3: CASSLDRVGQPQHF. Here the CDR3 DNA reads TGTGCCAGCAGCTTGGACAGGGTGGGGCAGCCCCAGCATTTT.

This CDR3 is CASSHRTNVDEQFF. CDR3 DNA sequence: TGTGCCAGCAGCCATCGGACTAACGTGGATGAGCAGTTCTTC. V gene TRBV16 combines with J gene TRBJ2-1; maybe TRBD2 (6 bases). CDR3 length: 14 amino acids. Trimming took 3 bases from V and 8 from J, leaving 14 bases between them. CDR1 and CDR2 (germline): KGHSY, FQNENV.

This clonotype was detected a few times. The rearrangement links TRBV12-3 or TRBV12-4 to TRBJ2-7, with D possibly matching TRBD2 (7 bases). The V end lost 6 bases, the J end lost 8 bases, and 20 bases lay between the germline ends. This CDR3 is 14 amino acids long. As DNA, the CDR3 is TGTGCCAGCAGCACCACAGGGAGGGTTCGCAAGCAGTACTTC. Protein product: CASSTTGRVRKQYF.

This clonotype showed up just a few times. The chain links TRBV20-1 to TRBJ2-7; the D gene is possibly TRBD1 (5 bases). CDR3 length: 13 amino acids. CDR1 and CDR2 (germline): DFQATT, SNEGSKA (reference sequence). Trimming cost V 6 bases and J 2 bases, with 14 bases left between them. The CDR3 loop reads CSASRQSTYEQYF. The CDR3 nucleotides read TGCAGTGCCTCAAGACAGTCGACCTACGAGCAGTACTTC.

CDR3 sequence: CASSSSGRVGEQYF. For the CDR3, the DNA is TGTGCCAGCAGCTCTAGCGGGAGAGTCGGCGAGCAGTACTTC. The chain employs TRBV7-9 and TRBJ2-7; 10 nucleotides match TRBD2. Germline V gene data show CDR1 as SEHNR and CDR2 as FQNEAQ (reference sequence). The length of the CDR3 is 14 residues. V was clipped by 4 bases and J by 6 bases; unmatched bases: 6.

This clonotype was detected only a few times. The chain employs TRBV6-1 and TRBJ2-7; D is unclear. Trimming removed 6 bases from V and 2 bases from J, with 17 bases in between. Germline CDR1 MNHNS, CDR2 SASEGT. The CDR3 runs to 15 residues. CDR3 sequence reads: CASRSRAPGPYEQYF. The CDR3, as DNA: TGTGCCAGCAGAAGCCGGGCCCCGGGCCCCTACGAGCAGTACTTC.

The sample holds a few counts of this clonotype. The CDR3 spells CASSPRAPGGAFF. CDR3 nucleotide sequence: TGTGCCAGCAGTCCCCGGGCCCCCGGAGGGGCTTTCTTT. The V and J genes are TRBV12-3 or TRBV12-4 and TRBJ1-1, with D unresolved. Trimming pared 5 bases from V and 11 bases from J, leaving 18 bases between. This CDR3 is 13 amino acids long.

This clonotype showed up just a few times. The chain couples TRBV7-9 to TRBJ2-5; D is uncertain. CDR1 and CDR2 from the germline V gene are SEHNR and FQNEAQ (reference sequence). The CDR3 is made up of 15 amino acids. With 1 base removed from V and 4 bases from J, the gap between germline ends came to 13 bases. CDR3 bases: TGTGCCAGCAGCTTAGGGCTCCGACGGGTAGAGACCCAGTACTTC. It is translated as CASSLGLRRVETQYF.

The rearrangement links TRBV5-1 to TRBJ1-2; the D gene is possibly TRBD1 (5 bases). V lost 4 bases and J lost 8, with 24 bases in between. Looked up from germline, CDR1 is SGHRS and CDR2 is YFSETQ. This CDR3 is 16 amino acids long. Here the CDR3 DNA reads TGCGCCAGCAGCCCCGGGCATGGAGGGGCTGCCCAGGGCTACACCTTC. This translates into CASSPGHGGAAQGYTF.

The rearrangement links TRBV11-2 to TRBJ2-3; D possibly corresponds to TRBD2 (7 bases). V gave up 5 bases and J gave up 6 bases, with 21 bases separating them. The CDR3 contains 16 residues. CDR1 and CDR2 from the germline V gene are SGHAT and FQNNGV. CDR3 DNA: TGTGCCAGCAGCATGAGGGGGGGGCCCGGTCGGGATACGCAGTATTTT. Its protein is CASSMRGGPGRDTQYF.

The CDR3 bases are TGCGCCAGCAGCCAAAGGGTAGGCGCTCAAGAGACCCAGTACTTC. It translates to CASSQRVGAQETQYF. V usage is TRBV4-1 and J usage is TRBJ2-5; D not certain. Between the trimmed V and J ends, which lost 2 bases and 2 bases, there was a span of 12 bases. The germline CDR1 and CDR2 sequences are MGHRA and YSYEKL. CDR3 length equals 15 residues.

This clonotype has ten or more counts. The chain employs TRBV6-5 and TRBJ2-1; a possible D gene is TRBD2 (6 bases). The CDR3 totals 18 residues. From germline, CDR1 is MNHEY and CDR2 SVGAGI. V lost 2 bases and J lost 6, with 23 bases in between. The CDR3 sequence: CASSYLSLNSLGGNEQFF. The CDR3 bases are TGTGCCAGCAGTTACCTTTCGCTCAACAGTCTCGGGGGCAATGAGCAGTTCTTC.

This clonotype occurred a few times. V usage is TRBV5-1 and J usage is TRBJ2-7; 7 bases line up with TRBD1. CDR1 is SGHRS, CDR2 YFSETQ, per germline. This CDR3 contains 14 residues. V lost 4 bases and J lost 1; bases outside the gene matches: 5. CDR3 bases: TGCGCCAGCAGCGCCAACAGGGGATCCTACGAGCAGTACTTC. Amino acid sequence: CASSANRGSYEQYF.

The table lists this clonotype with a few counts. This sequence joins TRBV12-3 or TRBV12-4 and TRBJ2-7, with TRBD1 as a possible D gene (5 bases). The CDR3 has 16 amino acids. Between the trimmed V and J ends, which lost 8 bases and 1 base, there was a span of 21 bases. CDR3 nucleotides: TGTGCCAGCTCCTTCTTTTCAGGGAAAGGATCCTACGAGCAGTACTTC. Protein product: CASSFFSGKGSYEQYF.

The count of this clonotype is one. One end of the junction fails to match germline, which may point to a read error. The gene calls are TRBV7-9 and TRBJ2-3; either TRBD1 or TRBD2 may supply D (5 bases each). Germline loops: CDR1 SEHNR, CDR2 FQNEAQ (reference sequence). The CDR3 is 13 amino acids. The CDR3 spells CASSPGWDRKGTF. The CDR3 DNA is TGTGCCAGCAGCCCTGGGTGGGACCGAAAAGGAACCTTT.

This clonotype was picked up a small number of times. The chain recombines TRBV29-1 with TRBJ2-3; D is undetermined. Germline-derived CDR1 and CDR2 are SQVTM and ANQGSEA. This CDR3 has 12 residues. V was shortened by 3 bases and J by 2 bases, with 6 bases between the two germline ends. This CDR3 is CSVDKYTDTQYF. CDR3 DNA: TGCAGCGTTGATAAGTACACAGATACGCAGTATTTT.

The V call is TRBV12-3 or TRBV12-4, the J call TRBJ2-1; 10 positions match TRBD2. The trim removed 9 bases at V and 10 bases at J, leaving 12 bases unmatched. This CDR3 spans 14 amino acids. The CDR3 DNA follows: TGTGCCAGTAGGAGAGCGGGGGGGGTCCAGGAGCAGTTCTTC. Protein: CASRRAGGVQEQFF.